A single TCR beta chain is shown here with its context. These data are taken from a study of shared clonotypes between healthy human individuals. CDR3 length: 11 residues. The V end was cut by 5 bases, the J end by 5 bases, with 10 bases between. CDR1 is SQVTM, CDR2 ANQGSEA, per germline. Naive CD8 cells lacked CD45RO and underwent positive selection for CCR7, leaving out terminally differentiated effector memory CD45RA+ cells. The assay was immunoSEQ multiplex PCR, and TCRdb's table has in-frame clones only and misses some. The table lists around 2.1 million clones, roughly 91% of them singletons. The rearrangement links TRBV29-1 to TRBJ2-7; D ambiguous. Material: naive CD8+ T cells from PBMCs. This clonotype originated in a man aged 18 to 35 in good health. Some clones in this sample may be carry-over from other donors' samples. The CDR3 coding sequence is TGCAGCGTTATGGAGCCAGACGAGCAGTACTTC. As protein: CSVMEPDEQYF.